This T cell receptor (beta chain) was sequenced during a study of CD8+CD57+ T cells in acquired aplastic anemia. CDR3 and TCR beta VDJ profiling relied on genomic DNA as the template. Each CDR3 protein gets one entry after TCRdb re-called the reads with MiXCR. This sample yields about 160,000 distinct CDR3 sequences, of which 40% to 55% are seen a single time; 3.2% belongs to the top ten. The germline V gene has CDR1 SGHAT and CDR2 FQNNGV. The CDR3 extends over 16 amino acids. V lost 0 bases to trimming and J lost 9 bases; unmatched junction nucleotides: 6. Selection for sequencing was limited to patients who had shown CD8+CD57+ cell expansion by flow cytometry.

This receptor was taken from a human donor with aplastic anemia. What was sequenced was sorted CD4+, CD8+, or CD8+CD57+ T cells (not recorded which) from PBMCs. The J gene is TRBJ2-2, the V gene TRBV11-2, with 11 bases identical to TRBD2. The CDR3 spells CASSLDRSSGRRELFF. The CDR3 region has the DNA TGTGCCAGCAGCTTAGATCGGTCTAGCGGGAGGAGGGAGCTGTTTTTT.